These T cell receptor beta chains were read from a single sample in a study of shared clonotypes between healthy human individuals. Repertoires were generated with immunoSEQ multiplex PCR, while TCRdb's copy carries only in-frame clones and drops some. This sample has some 2,400,000 clones, with nearly 97% found just once. The sequencing sample was made of naive CD4+ T cells sorted from blood. The receptors here all came from a man aged 18 to 35 in good health. The conserved cysteine and the conserved F or W are not part of the CDR3 here. Fields, in order: V gene, J gene, CDR3 protein.

V gene: TRBV5-4; J gene: TRBJ2-7; CDR3 protein: ASSFERQSYEQY
V gene: TRBV19; J gene: TRBJ1-4; CDR3 protein: ASSMEGTGNEKLF
V gene: TRBV6-5; J gene: TRBJ1-6; CDR3 protein: ASRGQIFLH
V gene: TRBV10-3; J gene: TRBJ2-5; CDR3 protein: AIIGGRLGETQY
V gene: TRBV2; J gene: TRBJ2-7; CDR3 protein: ASSEGGGGAGEQY
V gene: TRBV4-1; J gene: TRBJ1-5; CDR3 protein: ASSLTEDYSNQPQH
V gene: TRBV5-6; J gene: TRBJ1-3; CDR3 protein: ASSSINSGNTIY
V gene: TRBV7-9; J gene: TRBJ1-4; CDR3 protein: ASSQIDEKLF
V gene: TRBV19; J gene: TRBJ1-4; CDR3 protein: ASSIGPPGTGIGKLF
V gene: TRBV4-3; J gene: TRBJ2-2; CDR3 protein: ASSQNSGPNTGELF
V gene: TRBV5-1; J gene: TRBJ2-7; CDR3 protein: ASSLYRGDYEQY
V gene: TRBV4-1; J gene: TRBJ2-3; CDR3 protein: ASSQANLAGGVGDTQY
V gene: TRBV28; J gene: TRBJ1-5; CDR3 protein: ASSPGTGGLYSNQPQH
V gene: TRBV9; J gene: TRBJ2-7; CDR3 protein: ASSPRGTSYEQY
V gene: TRBV30; J gene: TRBJ1-2; CDR3 protein: AWSLGGQDGYT
V gene: TRBV19; J gene: TRBJ1-2; CDR3 protein: ASTDRGVDGYT
V gene: TRBV10-3; J gene: TRBJ2-5; CDR3 protein: AISESGSQETQY
V gene: TRBV10-3; J gene: TRBJ2-7; CDR3 protein: AISVRGYEQY
V gene: TRBV28; J gene: TRBJ1-2; CDR3 protein: ATQSRGRGGYT
V gene: TRBV10-2; J gene: TRBJ1-5; CDR3 protein: ASSEPGTGPSQPQH
V gene: TRBV28; J gene: TRBJ1-2; CDR3 protein: ASLPLQVYYGYT
V gene: TRBV7-1; J gene: TRBJ2-7; CDR3 protein: ASSSGQGIYEQY
V gene: TRBV30; J gene: TRBJ1-2; CDR3 protein: AWSVQAASGGYT
V gene: TRBV7-8; J gene: TRBJ2-7; CDR3 protein: ASSSRVGGYEQY
V gene: TRBV6-5; J gene: TRBJ1-4; CDR3 protein: ASRKRTLTNEKLF